This TCR beta chain was recorded in a study of identical twins. The study, taken as a whole, reports: The models systematically underestimated how much out-of-frame TCR alpha was shared in monozygotic twins.

Concerning this clonotype itself: Its target is unknown.

This CDR3 is built from 11 residues. The V gene's germline CDR1 is SGHRS and CDR2 YFSETQ. Trimming stripped 6 bases from V and 5 bases from J, with 8 bases between. TCRdb redid the calling of the 5' RACE reads with MiXCR, one entry per CDR3 protein. The profile covers around 220,000 distinct CDR3 sequences, with roughly a tenth appearing a single time and about a tenth taken by the ten largest. The sequence was collected from a man aged 50 to 59 in good health. Source material: memory T cells sorted from blood. V usage is TRBV5-1 and J usage is TRBJ1-1; no reliable D call. CDR3 amino acids: CASKGETEAFF. For the CDR3, the DNA is TGCGCCAGCAAGGGTGAGACTGAAGCTTTCTTT.